The present TCR beta chain was sequenced within a study of T cell responses to AZD1222 COVID-19 vaccine. Broader study findings: The sample set comprised mostly white British donors with more females, and clonal diversity was possibly underestimated. The number of AZD1222 recipients seropositive at baseline was only five to seven. Elevations in Spike-specific TCR breadth and depth followed administration of two AZD1222 doses.

To note about this clone: What it binds is not known.

Generated by immunoSEQ multiplex PCR, the TCRdb table keeps only in-frame clones and is missing some. This table has more than 85,000 clones, 88% appearing once. The receptor was isolated from an adult in good health. Sequenced here: peripheral blood, sampled on day 0 of AZD1222 vaccination.

CDR3 sequence: CASSPAVQGGEQYF. As DNA, the CDR3 is TGTGCCAGCTCACCGGCAGTCCAGGGAGGCGAGCAGTACTTC. The chain combines TRBV18 with TRBJ2-7; weak D call: TRBD2 (6 bases). The CDR3 has 14 amino acids. V was trimmed by 3 bases and J by 6 bases, leaving 15 bases between them. Germline V gene lookup returns CDR1 KGHSH and CDR2 LQKENI.